This T cell receptor beta chain was captured in a study of T cells in Graves' hyperthyroidism and ophthalmopathy. Study-wide points: In the blood, most expanded thyroid clonotypes above 0.001 appeared as well.

The CDR3 regions of TCR beta were amplified from RNA transcripts. The study used the HTBI primer set for a first-round RT-PCR of the TCR CDR3. Using its own MiXCR run on the multiplex PCR reads, TCRdb lists one record per CDR3 protein. The sample has roughly 500,000 distinct CDR3 sequences; 46% are singletons. To note about this clonotype: Its antigen is not identified.

CDR3 length equals 13 residues. The ends lost 8 bases at V and 2 bases at J; junction bases unmatched: 9. CDR1 SQVTM and CDR2 ANQGSEA come from the germline V gene. Patients showing uncontrolled infection, other autoimmune disease, pregnancy or lactation were ineligible. Diagnoses were established using clinical symptoms, serum thyroxine and TRAb, thyroid ultrasound and orbital computed tomography. The sequence was collected from an adult woman with Graves' disease, either hyperthyroidism or ophthalmopathy (not recorded which). The genes are TRBV29-1 and TRBJ2-7, with TRBD2 identical over 7 bases. Sequenced input: peripheral blood or thyroid tissue (not recorded which). In nucleotides, the CDR3 is TGCAGCAGTTTAAAGCGGGGCCCCTACGAGCAGTACTTC. Translated: CSSLKRGPYEQYF.